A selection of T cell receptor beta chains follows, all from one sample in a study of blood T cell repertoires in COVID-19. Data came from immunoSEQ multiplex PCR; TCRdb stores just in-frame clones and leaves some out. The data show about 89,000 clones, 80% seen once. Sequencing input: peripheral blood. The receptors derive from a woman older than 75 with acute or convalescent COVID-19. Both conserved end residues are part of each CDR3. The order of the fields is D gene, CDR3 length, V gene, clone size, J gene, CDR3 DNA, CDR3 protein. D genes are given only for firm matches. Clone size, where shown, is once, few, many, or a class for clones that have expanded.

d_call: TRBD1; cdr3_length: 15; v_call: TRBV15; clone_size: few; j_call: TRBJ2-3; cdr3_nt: TGTGCCACCAGCAGGGACAGGGGGTACACAGATACGCAGTATTTT; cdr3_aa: CATSRDRGYTDTQYF
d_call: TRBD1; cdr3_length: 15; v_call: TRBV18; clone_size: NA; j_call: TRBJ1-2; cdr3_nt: TGTGCCAGCTCAACCCGACAGGGAGATTCGAGTGGCTACACCTTC; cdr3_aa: CASSTRQGDSSGYTF
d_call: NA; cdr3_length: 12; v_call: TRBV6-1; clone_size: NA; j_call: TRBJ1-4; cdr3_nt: TGTGCCAGCAGTGAGGCGGGCGAAAAACTGTTTTTT; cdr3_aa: CASSEAGEKLFF
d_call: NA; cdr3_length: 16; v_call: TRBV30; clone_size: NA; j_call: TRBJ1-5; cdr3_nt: TGTGCCTGGAGTGTACGAGGGGGAAATGGCAATCAGCCCCAGCATTTT; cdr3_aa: CAWSVRGGNGNQPQHF
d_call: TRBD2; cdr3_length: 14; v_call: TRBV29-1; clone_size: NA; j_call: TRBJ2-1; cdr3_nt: TGCAGCGTTGTCTCCTTCGCGGGAGACAATGAGCAGTTCTTC; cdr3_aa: CSVVSFAGDNEQFF
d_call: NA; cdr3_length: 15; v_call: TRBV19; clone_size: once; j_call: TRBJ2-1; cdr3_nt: TGTGCCAGTAGTGTCCAACTACGCTCTCACAATGAGCAGTTCTTC; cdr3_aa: CASSVQLRSHNEQFF
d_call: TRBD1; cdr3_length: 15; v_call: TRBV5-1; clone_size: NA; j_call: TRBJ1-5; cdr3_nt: TGCGCCAGCAGCTCGGGGACAGGGCGCAATCAGCCCCAGCATTTT; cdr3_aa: CASSSGTGRNQPQHF
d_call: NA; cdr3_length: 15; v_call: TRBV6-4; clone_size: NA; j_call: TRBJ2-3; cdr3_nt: TGTGCCAGCAGTGACACCGGGGGAATCACAGATACGCAGTATTTT; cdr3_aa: CASSDTGGITDTQYF
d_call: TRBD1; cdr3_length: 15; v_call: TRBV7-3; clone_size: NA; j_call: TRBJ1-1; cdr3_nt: TGTGCCAGCAGCTTAAGCGTAGGGGGCAGAACTGAAGCTTTCTTT; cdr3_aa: CASSLSVGGRTEAFF
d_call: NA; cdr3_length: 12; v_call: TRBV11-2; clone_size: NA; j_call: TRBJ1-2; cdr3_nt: TGTGCCAGCGCAAAAGGGGGAAATGGCTACACCTTC; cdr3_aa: CASAKGGNGYTF
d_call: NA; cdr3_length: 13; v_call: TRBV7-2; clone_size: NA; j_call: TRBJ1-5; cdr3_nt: TGTGCCAGCAAGAGCGGTAGCAATCAGCCCCAGCATTTT; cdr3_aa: CASKSGSNQPQHF
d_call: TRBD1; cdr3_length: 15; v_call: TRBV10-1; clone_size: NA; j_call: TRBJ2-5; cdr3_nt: TGCGCCAGCAGTGAGGGGACAGGGGGCAAGGAGACCCAGTACTTC; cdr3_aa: CASSEGTGGKETQYF
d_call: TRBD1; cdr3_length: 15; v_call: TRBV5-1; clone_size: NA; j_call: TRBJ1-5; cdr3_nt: TGCGCCAGCAGCTCAGAAGGCACAGGGGGACAGCCCCAGCATTTT; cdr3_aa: CASSSEGTGGQPQHF
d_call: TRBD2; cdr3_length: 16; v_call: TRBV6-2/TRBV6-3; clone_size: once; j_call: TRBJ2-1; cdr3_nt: TGTGCCAGCAGTAACCGGGGACTAGCGCGGCACAATGAGCAGTTCTTC; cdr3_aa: CASSNRGLARHNEQFF
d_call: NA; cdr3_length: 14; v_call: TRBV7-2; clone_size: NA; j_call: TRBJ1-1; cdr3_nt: TGTGCCAGCAGCCCGCAAGGGGGGAACACTGAAGCTTTCTTT; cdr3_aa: CASSPQGGNTEAFF
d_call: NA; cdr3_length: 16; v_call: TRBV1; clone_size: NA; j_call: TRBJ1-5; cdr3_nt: TGCACCAGCAGCCAACCGGGACAGGGCGTCAATCAGCCCCAGCATTTT; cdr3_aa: CTSSQPGQGVNQPQHF
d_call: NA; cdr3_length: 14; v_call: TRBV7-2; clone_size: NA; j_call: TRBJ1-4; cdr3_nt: TGTGCCAGCAGTTCGCTTAACCGGGATGAAAAACTGTTTTTT; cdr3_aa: CASSSLNRDEKLFF